The 11 T cell receptor beta chains below come from one sample, sequenced in a study of blood T cells in healthy people across ages. A sample-barcoded 5' primer and a J-beta primer mix were used in a second PCR of roughly 6 to 11 cycles. MiXCR, run by TCRdb on the 5' RACE reads, gives a single entry per CDR3 protein. This sample yields more than 1.4 million distinct CDR3 sequences, of which around 39% are seen a single time; under 8% belongs to the top ten. Material: blood. The source of these receptors is a young woman in good health.

This clonotype occurred a few times. This chain connects TRBV3-1 to TRBJ2-5; D unclear. The better agreement between TRBJ2-7 and the DNA end casts doubt on the J call. The CDR3 extends over 17 amino acids. Looked up from germline, CDR1 is LGHDT and CDR2 is YNNKEL (reference sequence). The CDR3 region has the DNA TGTGCCAGCAGCCAAGAGGCGGCGCTATTTTATCCATACGAGCAGTACTTC. Its translation is CASSQEAALFYPYEQYF.

The V and J genes are TRBV5-1 and TRBJ2-1; a possible D gene is TRBD1 (7 bases). This CDR3 is 20 amino acids long. Trimming shortened V by 4 bases and J by 3 bases, and 29 bases separated the two germline ends. The germline V gene has CDR1 SGHRS and CDR2 YFSETQ. Here the CDR3 reads CASSLSEGQEAGGFYNEQFF. CDR3 nucleotide sequence: TGCGCCAGCAGCCTCTCGGAGGGGCAGGAGGCAGGGGGGTTCTACAATGAGCAGTTCTTC.

Points on this clonotype: A read error may be the cause here, since a much bigger clone is one base away. The chain recombines TRBV7-9 with TRBJ2-7, with D hard to call. The CDR3 totals 14 residues. V was clipped by 5 bases and J by 7 bases, with 18 bases between them. The germline V gene has CDR1 SEHNR and CDR2 FQNEAQ (reference sequence). The CDR3 reads CASSAHRPNNEQYF. CDR3 nucleotides: TGTGCCAGCAGCGCTCACCGACCGAACAATGAGCAGTACTTC.

V is TRBV5-1 and J is TRBJ1-1, with D tentatively TRBD1 (5 bases). Germline V gene data show CDR1 as SGHRS and CDR2 as YFSETQ. V lost 0 bases, J lost 4 bases, and 13 bases lay in between. The CDR3 loop spans 15 amino acids. In nucleotides, the CDR3 is TGCGCCAGCAGCTTGGACACAGGTATCGCCACTGAAGCTTTCTTT. It encodes CASSLDTGIATEAFF. Full variable domain (rest looked up from reference TRBV5-1 and TRBJ1-1): KAGVTQTPRYLIKTRGQQVTLSCSPISGHRSVSWYQQTPGQGLQFLFEYFSETQRNKGNFPGRFSGRQFSNSRSEMNVSTLELGDSALYLCASSLDTGIATEAFFGQGTRLTVV.

This clonotype occurred a few times. The chain combines TRBV5-1 with TRBJ1-5, with 8 positions matching TRBD1. With 4 bases clipped from V and 7 bases from J, the junction kept 10 bases outside the gene matches. The CDR3 runs to 15 residues. Germline assignment: CDR1 SGHRS and CDR2 YFSETQ. The CDR3 protein is CASSRDTGGGQPQHF. CDR3 coding DNA: TGCGCCAGCAGCCGTGACACAGGGGGGGGGCAGCCCCAGCATTTT.

The chain uses TRBV20-1 and TRBJ2-1; 7 nucleotides align to TRBD2. The germline V gene encodes CDR1 DFQATT and CDR2 SNEGSKA (reference sequence). The CDR3 totals 17 residues. J gave up 0 bases and V 4 bases, and 12 bases lay outside the gene matches. The CDR3 here is CSAIGRGDGSSYNEQFF. Written as DNA, the CDR3 is TGCAGTGCTATAGGCCGGGGGGATGGGAGCTCCTACAATGAGCAGTTCTTC.

V and J are TRBV6-1 and TRBJ2-1, with TRBD2 as a possible D gene (5 bases). V was trimmed by 2 bases and J by 8 bases, leaving 16 bases between them. Germline V gene data show CDR1 as MNHNS and CDR2 as SASEGT. The CDR3 has 15 residues. The CDR3 DNA follows: TGTGCCAGCAGTGAACGGAGAGAGCCGGGGTATGAGCAGTTCTTC. This gives the protein CASSERREPGYEQFF.

The CDR3 is CASSVAGGSNTGELFF. The DNA for the CDR3 is TGTGCCAGCAGCGTAGCTGGGGGGAGCAACACCGGGGAGCTGTTTTTT. V usage is TRBV9 and J usage is TRBJ2-2; weak D call: TRBD2 (6 bases). V was pared by 0 bases and J by 2 bases, with 11 bases between. Germline V gives CDR1 SGDLS, CDR2 YYNGEE. The CDR3 extends over 16 amino acids. Full variable domain (rest looked up from reference TRBV9 and TRBJ2-2): DSGVTQTPKHLITATGQRVTLRCSPRSGDLSVYWYQQSLDQGLQFLIQYYNGEERAKGNILERFSAQQFPDLHSELNLSSLELGDSALYFCASSVAGGSNTGELFFGEGSRLTVL.

This clonotype was seen a few times. The rearrangement joins TRBV5-5 to TRBJ2-5; D not certain. The DNA end favors TRBJ2-7, so the J call may be wrong. CDR3 length: 15 residues. Looked up from germline, CDR1 is SGHKS and CDR2 is YYEKEE (reference sequence). The CDR3 is CASSLEGSSVDEQYF. As DNA, the CDR3 is TGTGCCAGCAGCTTGGAAGGGTCGAGCGTCGACGAGCAGTACTTC.

V gene TRBV7-2 combines with J gene TRBJ1-1; D remains ambiguous. The V end lost 5 bases, the J end lost 10 bases, and 23 bases lay between the germline ends. CDR3 length: 15 residues. The germline gives CDR1 SGHTA, CDR2 FQGNSA. In nucleotides, the CDR3 is TGTGCCAGCAGCCCCATCCTTTCCCGGGATAGTGGAGCTTTCTTT. Its protein is CASSPILSRDSGAFF. The complete variable domain, with remaining parts taken from reference TRBV7-2 and TRBJ1-1, reads GAGVSQSPSNKVTEKGKDVELRCDPISGHTALYWYRQSLGQGLEFLIYFQGNSAPDKSGLPSDRFSAERTGGSVSTLTIQRTQQEDSAVYLCASSPILSRDSGAFFGQGTRLTVV.

The CDR3 DNA is TGCGCCAGCAGCTTGACTAGCGGGACCCTCCTTTACAATGAGCAGTTCTTC. It is translated as CASSLTSGTLLYNEQFF. This chain links TRBV5-1 with TRBJ2-1, with 10 bases aligning to TRBD2. This CDR3 has 17 amino acids. The V gene end was trimmed by 1 base and the J gene end by 4 bases; junction bases not matched to a gene: 8. Germline V gene lookup returns CDR1 SGHRS and CDR2 YFSETQ.